Shown below are 8 T cell receptor beta chains from a single sample sequenced in a study of blood T cell repertoires in COVID-19. Some clones are missing from TCRdb's copy, which holds only in-frame ones; the method was immunoSEQ multiplex PCR. Of approximately 150,000 clones listed, 82% are singletons. The specimen was peripheral blood. These TCRs come from a woman in her 70s with acute or convalescent COVID-19.

The chain combines TRBV4-1 with TRBJ2-7; the D is unclear. Between the trimmed V and J ends, which lost 0 bases and 3 bases, there was a span of 12 bases. Looked up from germline, CDR1 is MGHRA and CDR2 is YSYEKL. The length of the CDR3 is 15 residues. In DNA form, the CDR3 reads TGCGCCAGCAGCCAAGAATGGCCCAGTTACTACGAGCAGTACTTC. Protein product: CASSQEWPSYYEQYF.

This chain uses TRBV7-2 with TRBJ2-1, with D possibly TRBD1 on 6 matching bases. The CDR3 loop spans 14 amino acids. Germline CDR1 and CDR2: SGHTA and FQGNSA. Trimming stripped 2 bases from V and 5 bases from J, with 10 bases between. The CDR3: CASSLQGQHNEQFF. The CDR3 coding sequence is TGTGCCAGCAGCTTACAGGGGCAGCACAATGAGCAGTTCTTC.

This clone was counted only a few times. The junction does not match germline at one end; this may be a read error. This chain connects TRBV7-7 to TRBJ2-7, with D perhaps matching TRBD1 (6 bases). This CDR3 has 15 amino acids. The germline V gene has CDR1 SSHAT and CDR2 FNYEAQ (reference sequence). The CDR3 region is CASSSGRGPSYEQYF. In nucleotides, the CDR3 is TGTGCTAGCAGCTCCGGCAGGGGTCCCTCCTACGAGCAGTACTTC.

This chain joins TRBV28 and TRBJ2-3; 8 bases are a match to TRBD1. The length of the CDR3 is 16 residues. Unmatched junction bases numbered 12, after V lost 6 bases and J lost 4 bases. Germline V lookup: CDR1 MDHEN, CDR2 SYDVKM. The CDR3 sequence is CASSLSRGRIPDTQYF. CDR3 nucleotide sequence: TGTGCCAGCAGCCTCTCCAGGGGGCGGATTCCAGATACGCAGTATTTT.

The chain recombines TRBV11-2 with TRBJ1-4, with TRBD1 identical over 8 bases. V lost 5 bases, J lost 3 bases, and 8 bases stayed unmatched. CDR1 is SGHAT and CDR2 is FQNNGV in the germline V gene. The CDR3 has 16 amino acids. CDR3 nucleotides: TGTGCCAGCAGCCCCACCTCGGGACAGGCTAATGAAAAACTGTTTTTT. Its protein product is CASSPTSGQANEKLFF.

The CDR3 region is CATSREGGGYEQYF. Written as DNA, the CDR3 is TGTGCCACCAGCCGGGAAGGGGGCGGGTACGAGCAGTACTTC. This chain connects TRBV15 to TRBJ2-7, with 7 positions matching TRBD1. The CDR3 sequence is 14 residues long. Germline V gene data show CDR1 as LNHNV and CDR2 as YYDKDF (reference sequence). Trimming at V came to 5 bases and at J to 4 bases, leaving 8 bases not matched to a gene.

The gene calls are TRBV28 and TRBJ1-2; D ambiguous. V lost 2 bases, J lost 7 bases, and 20 bases lay in between. This CDR3 has 16 residues. Per the germline V gene, CDR1 is MDHEN and CDR2 is SYDVKM. The CDR3 reads CASSLRQAGLTGGYTF. In DNA form, the CDR3 reads TGTGCCAGCAGTTTACGGCAAGCGGGGTTGACCGGTGGCTACACCTTC.

The chain is built from TRBV18 and TRBJ2-1; D is possibly TRBD1 (5 bases). Trimming took 5 bases from V and 6 from J, leaving 11 bases between them. The V gene's germline CDR1 is KGHSH and CDR2 LQKENI. The CDR3 totals 13 residues. DNA for the CDR3: TGTGCCAGCTCAGATGACAGACGCAATGAGCAGTTCTTC. It is translated as CASSDDRRNEQFF. The full variable domain, rest sourced from reference TRBV18 and TRBJ2-1, is NAGVMQNPRHLVRRRGQEARLRCSPMKGHSHVYWYRQLPEEGLKFMVYLQKENIIDESGMPKERFSAEFPKEGPSILRIQQVVRGDSAAYFCASSDDRRNEQFFGPGTRLTVL.